The 9 T cell receptor beta chains below come from one sample, sequenced in a study of glioma-infiltrating T cells after dendritic cell vaccination. Libraries were prepared by immunoSEQ multiplex PCR; TCRdb keeps only in-frame clonotypes and omits some of them. The sample lists more than 100,000 clones, more than 80% occurring once. The specimen was blood, collected before dendritic cell vaccination. The receptor source for this set is a human donor with glioblastoma.

The count of this clone is one. The V gene is TRBV27, the J gene TRBJ1-1; 9 positions match TRBD1. Germline V CDR1 and CDR2: MNHEY, SMNVEV (reference sequence). This CDR3 is 14 amino acids long. Trimming took 3 bases from V and 6 from J; bases not matched to a gene: 5. CDR3 in DNA: TGTGCCAGCAGTTTTTACAGGGGGCAACCTGAAGCTTTCTTT. It yields the protein CASSFYRGQPEAFF.

The chain links TRBV7-2 to TRBJ2-7; D is uncertain. The V and J ends lost 8 bases and 1 base respectively, with 6 bases between them. Germline V lookup: CDR1 SGHTA, CDR2 FQGNSA. This CDR3 has 11 amino acids. CDR3 loop: CASGRSYEQYF. CDR3 coding DNA: TGTGCCAGCGGGCGATCCTACGAGCAGTACTTC.

The rearrangement joins TRBV19 to TRBJ2-3; the match to TRBD2 covers 11 bases. CDR1 LNHDA and CDR2 SQIVND come from the germline V gene (reference sequence). This CDR3 has 15 residues. J lost 4 bases, V lost 8 bases, and 8 bases had no gene match. CDR3 region: CASFPTSGVPDTQYF. The DNA for the CDR3 is TGTGCCAGTTTTCCGACTAGCGGGGTACCAGATACGCAGTATTTT.

V usage is TRBV5-4 and J usage is TRBJ1-2; TRBD1 might be the D (5 bases). CDR1 and CDR2 from the germline V gene are SGHNT and YYREEE (reference sequence). The CDR3 covers 14 residues. Trimming left V 0 bases short and J 3 bases short, with 9 bases between. CDR3 amino acids: CASSLGGAHYGYTF. CDR3 nucleotide sequence: TGTGCCAGCAGCTTGGGCGGGGCGCACTATGGCTACACCTTC. Full variable domain (remainder filled in from reference TRBV5-4 and TRBJ1-2): ETGVTQSPTHLIKTRGQQVTLRCSSQSGHNTVSWYQQALGQGPQFIFQYYREEENGRGNFPPRFSGLQFPNYSSELNVNALELDDSALYLCASSLGGAHYGYTFGSGTRLTVV.

The table lists this clone with a count of one. The V gene is TRBV18, the J gene TRBJ2-3; 10 bases are a match to TRBD2. The CDR3 contains 16 residues. The junction had 7 bases not matched to a gene; V was cut back by 5 bases and J by 2 bases. Looked up from germline, CDR1 is KGHSH and CDR2 is LQKENI. Here the CDR3 reads CASSEIAGGATDTQYF. CDR3 coding DNA: TGTGCCAGCTCAGAGATAGCGGGGGGCGCCACAGATACGCAGTATTTT.

This clone was observed once. The chain carries TRBV4-1 and TRBJ1-1, with unresolved D. The CDR3 contains 16 residues. Germline-derived CDR1 and CDR2 are MGHRA and YSYEKL. The V end lost 0 bases, the J end lost 0 bases, and 11 bases lay between the germline ends. In nucleotides, the CDR3 is TGCGCCAGCAGCCAAGATCCAACAGCCTTGAACACTGAAGCTTTCTTT. It translates to CASSQDPTALNTEAFF.

Here the CDR3 reads CASSIEQGGYNEQFF. For the CDR3, the DNA is TGTGCCAGTAGTATAGAACAGGGGGGTTACAATGAGCAGTTCTTC. This chain uses TRBV19 with TRBJ2-1, with 8 bases that match TRBD1. CDR1 and CDR2 from the germline V gene are LNHDA and SQIVND (reference sequence). V lost 0 bases and J lost 4; bases outside the gene matches: 2. The CDR3 has 15 amino acids.

V and J are TRBV7-2 and TRBJ1-4; TRBD1 might be the D (5 bases). V lost 7 bases and J lost 2, with 11 bases in between. This CDR3 is built from 14 residues. Looked up from germline, CDR1 is SGHTA and CDR2 is FQGNSA. The CDR3 region has the DNA TGTGCCAGCACCTTCGGGGGGACTAATGAAAAACTGTTTTTT. It codes for CASTFGGTNEKLFF.

This chain connects TRBV4-1 to TRBJ2-5; maybe TRBD1 (5 bases). The ends were cut back, 3 bases at V and 0 bases at J, with 8 bases in the middle. In germline, CDR1 is MGHRA, CDR2 YSYEKL. The CDR3 extends over 14 amino acids. CDR3 residues: CASSQQTDQETQYF. CDR3 nucleotides: TGCGCCAGCAGCCAGCAGACAGACCAAGAGACCCAGTACTTC.